This is a list of T cell receptor beta chains from one sample in a study of PD-1 blockade in classical Hodgkin lymphoma. Assay: immunoSEQ multiplex PCR; the TCRdb copy retains only in-frame clones and omits some. The table shows tens of thousands of clones, with over 65% occurring only once. This specimen was peripheral blood mononuclear cells (PBMCs), taken before the fourth cycle of nivolumab. The receptor set was obtained from a human donor with classical Hodgkin lymphoma. The CDR3 runs from the conserved cysteine through the conserved F or W. The D gene is left open where the match is weak. Expanded clones are given a class, and other clones once, few, many or no size at all.

NA	NA	TRBV6-5	TRBJ2-2	TGTGCCAGCAGTAAGTTCGGCACCGGGGAGCTGTTTTTT	CASSKFGTGELFF
NA	NA	TRBV27	TRBJ1-4	TGTGCCAGCAGGCCGGGGTGGGGGAGACAAGAACTGTTTTTT	CASRPGWGRQELFF
NA	NA	TRBV29-1	TRBJ2-6	TGCAGCGCTGCCTCTGGGGCCAACGTCCTGACTTTC	CSAASGANVLTF
NA	NA	TRBV19	TRBJ1-4	TGTGCCAGTAGGGCCTTTGCAACTAATGAAAAACTGTTTTTT	CASRAFATNEKLFF
NA	NA	TRBV5-6	TRBJ2-7	TGTGCCAGCAGCTTGGTAATAAGCGACAGGCCCTACGAGCAGTACTTC	CASSLVISDRPYEQYF
NA	NA	TRBV7-9	TRBJ1-4	TGTGCCAGCAGCTTTGTAGGGGCGGAAAAACTGTTTTTT	CASSFVGAEKLFF
NA	TRBD1	TRBV4-3	TRBJ1-2	TGCGCCAGCAGCCAAGTAGGGGGACAGCACTATGGCTACACCTTC	CASSQVGGQHYGYTF
NA	TRBD1	TRBV19	TRBJ1-3	TGTGCCAGTAGTTACCAGGGGGCACCTGGAAACACCATATATTTT	CASSYQGAPGNTIYF
NA	TRBD1	TRBV18	TRBJ2-7	TGTGCCAGCACGGCAGAACAGGGGGCCTACGAGCAGTACTTC	CASTAEQGAYEQYF
NA	NA	TRBV7-2	TRBJ1-1	TGTGCCAGCAGCTTAGCCGGAGGAGCTTTCTTT	CASSLAGGAFF
NA	NA	TRBV5-1	TRBJ1-2	TGCGCCAGCCTACCGGGCAGGGGCCGCTCTAACTATGGCTACACCTTC	CASLPGRGRSNYGYTF
NA	NA	TRBV5-1	TRBJ1-5	TGCGCCAGCAGCTTGGACGGGCATCAGCCCCAGCATTTT	CASSLDGHQPQHF
NA	TRBD2	TRBV6-6	TRBJ2-7	TGTGCCAGCAGTTACACCCTAGCGGGGTACTCCTACGAGCAGTACTTC	CASSYTLAGYSYEQYF
once	NA	TRBV4-3	TRBJ2-3	TGCGCCAGCAGCCAAGAGATTAGGACAGATACGCAGTATTTT	CASSQEIRTDTQYF
NA	NA	TRBV5-1	TRBJ1-6	TGCGCCAGCAGCTTACTAGACAGTACTAATTCACCCCTCCACTTT	CASSLLDSTNSPLHF
NA	NA	TRBV5-6	TRBJ2-5	TGTGCCAGCAGCCCTGGTTATACGACCCAGTACTTC	CASSPGYTTQYF
NA	NA	TRBV6-5	TRBJ1-2	TGTGCCAGCAGTTACTACGGCGGTAACTATGGCTACACCTTC	CASSYYGGNYGYTF
NA	NA	TRBV29-1	TRBJ1-1	TGCAGCGTTGAACCCACGGGGTTTAGCACTGAAGCTTTCTTT	CSVEPTGFSTEAFF
NA	NA	TRBV9	TRBJ1-3	TGTGCCAGCCCTCAAGAGGTCCACTCTGGAAACACCATATATTTT	CASPQEVHSGNTIYF
once	NA	TRBV6-4	TRBJ2-3	TGTGCCAGCAGTGAAGGCCCCCTAGATACGCAGTATTTT	CASSEGPLDTQYF
NA	TRBD2	TRBV7-9	TRBJ2-1	TGTGCCAGCAGCTTACCGAGCGGGGGTGCCCTCGGTGAGCAGTTCTTC	CASSLPSGGALGEQFF
NA	TRBD2	TRBV5-6	TRBJ2-5	TGTGCCAGCAGCCAGGGACTAAGAGAGACCCAGTACTTC	CASSQGLRETQYF
NA	TRBD1	TRBV7-9	TRBJ1-2	TGTGCCAGCAGCTGGGACAGGTCCGGAGGGTACTATGGCTACACCTTC	CASSWDRSGGYYGYTF
NA	NA	TRBV18	TRBJ1-1	TGTGCCAGCTCACCCCGACGGGAGGGCCGGAACACTGAAGCTTTCTTT	CASSPRREGRNTEAFF
NA	TRBD1	TRBV11-2	TRBJ1-1	TGTGCCAGCAGCTTAGCAGGGGGCCGGACTGAAGCTTTCTTT	CASSLAGGRTEAFF
NA	TRBD1	TRBV2	TRBJ2-1	TGTGCCAGCAGTGAGACAGGGGGACCCTACAATGAGCAGTTCTTC	CASSETGGPYNEQFF
NA	TRBD1	TRBV4-2	TRBJ1-4	TGTGCCAGCAGCCAAACAGGGGGTGAAAAACTGTTTTTT	CASSQTGGEKLFF
NA	NA	TRBV6-1	TRBJ2-7	TGTGCCAGCAGTGATCGAGGATCAGGCGAGCAGTACTTC	CASSDRGSGEQYF
NA	TRBD2	TRBV6-6	TRBJ2-5	TGTGCCAGCAGACTAGCGGGGGGCCTCCAAGAGACCCAGTACTTC	CASRLAGGLQETQYF
NA	NA	TRBV29-1	TRBJ1-3	TGCAGCGTTGAAGAAGGACTCTCTGGAAACACCATATATTTT	CSVEEGLSGNTIYF
NA	TRBD1	TRBV9	TRBJ1-2	TGTGCCAGCAGCGGGTCAGGGGGTTGGAACTATGGCTACACCTTC	CASSGSGGWNYGYTF
NA	TRBD1	TRBV6-1	TRBJ1-5	TGTGCCAGCAGTGCAGACAGGGAGGTCCGCAATCAGCCCCAGCATTTT	CASSADREVRNQPQHF
NA	NA	TRBV10-2	TRBJ2-7	TGCGCCAGCAAACGAAGCATATCCTACGAGCAGTACTTC	CASKRSISYEQYF
NA	TRBD2	TRBV5-1	TRBJ2-5	TGCGCCAGCAGCTTGGAACTAGCGGGGGCCGCGGGAAAGACCCAGTACTTC	CASSLELAGAAGKTQYF
NA	NA	TRBV11-2	TRBJ2-2	TGTGCCAGCAGCAGGAGGGTTTCTACCGTGGCCACCATAACCGGGGAGCTGTTTTTT	CASSRRVSTVATITGELFF
NA	NA	TRBV7-9	TRBJ2-7	TGTGCCAGCAGCAACGGAAGGGGGTTCAACGAGCAGTACTTC	CASSNGRGFNEQYF
once	NA	TRBV30	TRBJ2-3	TGTGCCTGGAGTATCACTTGGCCAGATACGCAGTATTTT	CAWSITWPDTQYF
NA	NA	TRBV4-1	TRBJ2-3	TGCGCCAGCAGCCAAGGGGACGCCAGCACAGATACGCAGTATTTT	CASSQGDASTDTQYF
NA	NA	TRBV7-2	TRBJ2-5	TGTGCCAGCAGCCCAAAGATCGGCAATCAAGAGACCCAGTACTTC	CASSPKIGNQETQYF
NA	TRBD2	TRBV5-4	TRBJ2-7	TGTGCCAGCAGCTCGCATGGAGGCGGGGGGGCTAGGTACGAGCAGTACTTC	CASSSHGGGGARYEQYF
NA	TRBD1	TRBV4-3	TRBJ1-3	TGCGCCAGCAGCCAGGGACAGGGTCTGGACACCATATATTTT	CASSQGQGLDTIYF
NA	NA	TRBV5-1	TRBJ2-6	TGCGCCAGCAGCCCCAGGGTCTCTGGGGCCAACGTCCTGACTTTC	CASSPRVSGANVLTF
NA	NA	TRBV9	TRBJ1-6	TGTGCCAGCAGCTGGGGTGGATCCTATAATTCACCCCTCCACTTT	CASSWGGSYNSPLHF
NA	TRBD1	TRBV5-1	TRBJ1-4	TGCGCCAGCAGCATACGGACAGGGGATCAAAAACTGTTTTTT	CASSIRTGDQKLFF
NA	NA	TRBV18	TRBJ2-6	TGTGCCAGCTCACCACGGGGGAGCCTGGCTGGGGCCAACGTCCTGACTTTC	CASSPRGSLAGANVLTF
NA	NA	TRBV5-1	TRBJ1-2	TGCGCCAGCAGCTTGGCCACGGGGACTGGCTACACCTTC	CASSLATGTGYTF
NA	NA	TRBV7-9	TRBJ1-3	TGTGCCAGCAGCCTAGGAGTAGGAAACACCATATATTTT	CASSLGVGNTIYF
NA	NA	TRBV5-6	TRBJ1-1	TGTGCCAGCAGCCCTCCTTATGGGCCCGACCTGAACACTGAAGCTTTCTTT	CASSPPYGPDLNTEAFF
NA	TRBD2	TRBV6-5	TRBJ2-3	TGTGCCAGCAGCCGCGGACTAGCTGGAGATACGCAGTATTTT	CASSRGLAGDTQYF
NA	NA	TRBV6-5	TRBJ1-2	TGTGCCAGCAGTTTTGGGAGTTCCTATGGCTACACCTTC	CASSFGSSYGYTF
medium-sized	NA	TRBV11-2	TRBJ1-1	TGTGCCAGCAGCTTAGCAGGGGCTGGGGCTGAAGCTTTCTTT	CASSLAGAGAEAFF
NA	NA	TRBV5-1	TRBJ2-3	TGCGCCAGCAGTTCGGTGGAGGGGCCCTCCTACACAGATACGCAGTATTTT	CASSSVEGPSYTDTQYF
NA	NA	TRBV6-1	TRBJ1-3	TGTGCCAGCAGTGAAGGGCGGTCGAGCTCTGGAAACACCATATATTTT	CASSEGRSSSGNTIYF
NA	NA	TRBV28	TRBJ1-1	TGTGCCAGCAGTTTTCAGGGGAGGGCTTTCTTT	CASSFQGRAFF
NA	NA	TRBV5-1	TRBJ1-1	TGCGCCAGCAGCTTGGTCGGGGGCGTTGAAGCTTTCTTT	CASSLVGGVEAFF
NA	NA	TRBV5-1	TRBJ2-7	TGCGCCAGCAGCATACAGGGCTACGAGCAGTACTTC	CASSIQGYEQYF
NA	TRBD1	TRBV14	TRBJ1-4	TGTGCCAGCAGCCTGACAGGGGGCTTGGAAAAACTGTTTTTT	CASSLTGGLEKLFF
NA	TRBD2	TRBV10-3	TRBJ2-1	TGTGCCATCAGTGTCGAGCGGGGTTCTAATGAGCAGTTCTTC	CAISVERGSNEQFF
NA	NA	TRBV7-9	TRBJ1-1	TGTGCCAGCAGCAAGGAGATCGGGCAGAACACTGAAGCTTTCTTT	CASSKEIGQNTEAFF